This record concerns one TCR beta chain sequence. Its antigen is not identified. Replicate sorted-subset PCRs were loaded with roughly 190 ng DNA, 25,000 to 30,000 T cell genomes. Generated by immunoSEQ multiplex PCR, the TCRdb table keeps only in-frame clones and is missing some. The data contain about 1.1 million clones, roughly 80% of them seen just once; the ten biggest clones take up almost 0.9%. These data come from a study of shared clonotypes between healthy human individuals. Overall study context: Each donor had three CD4 naive, three CD4 memory, two CD8 naive and one CD8 memory plate. Study-wide findings and caveats: Naive subsets generally had larger estimated richness than memory subsets.

Among the donors, all were Caucasian adults who lived in Nashville, Tennessee. Germline V gene lookup returns CDR1 SGHNT and CDR2 YYREEE (reference sequence). The CDR3 contains 15 residues. V dropped 4 bases and J dropped 4; count of bases not matched to a gene: 6. This TCR derives from a man between 18 and 29 years old in good health. Some clones in this sample may be carry-over from other donors' samples. The chain recombines TRBV5-4 with TRBJ2-1, with 9 bases lining up with TRBD1. Sequences were obtained from memory CD4+ T cells from PBMCs. Specified subset: CD45RA-negative fraction. CDR3 region: CASSSGDREYNEQFF. The CDR3 DNA is TGTGCCAGCAGCAGTGGGGACAGGGAATACAATGAGCAGTTCTTC.